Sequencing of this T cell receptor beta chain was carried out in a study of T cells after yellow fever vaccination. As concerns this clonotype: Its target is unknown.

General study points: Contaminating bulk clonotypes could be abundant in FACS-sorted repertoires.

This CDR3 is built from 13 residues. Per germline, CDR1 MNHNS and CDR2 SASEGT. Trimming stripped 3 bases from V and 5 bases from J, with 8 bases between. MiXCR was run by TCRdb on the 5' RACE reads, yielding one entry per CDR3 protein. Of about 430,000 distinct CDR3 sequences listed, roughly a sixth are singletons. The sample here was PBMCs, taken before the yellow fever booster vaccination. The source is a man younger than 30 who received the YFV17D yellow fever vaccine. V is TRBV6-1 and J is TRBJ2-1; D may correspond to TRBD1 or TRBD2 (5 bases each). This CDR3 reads CASSEGTNNEQFF. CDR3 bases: TGTGCCAGCAGTGAGGGGACCAACAATGAGCAGTTCTTC.